This T cell receptor (beta chain) is from a study of shared clonotypes between healthy human individuals. Here immunoSEQ multiplex PCR was the method, and the copy in TCRdb shows in-frame clones only, minus some. The sample shows about 1 million clones, approximately 70% of them seen only once. The length of the CDR3 is 16 residues. Germline V gene lookup returns CDR1 SGHRS and CDR2 YFSETQ. V lost 4 bases and J lost 2; bases outside the gene matches: 6. V gene TRBV5-1 combines with J gene TRBJ2-3; 11 bases map to TRBD2. The clonotype was recovered from a man aged 18 to 29 in good health. The sequenced sample was memory CD4+ T cells sorted from blood. Subset reported: CD45RA-negative fraction. This CDR3 is CASSVTSGGATDTQYF. CDR3 in DNA: TGCGCCAGCAGCGTCACTAGCGGGGGAGCCACAGATACGCAGTATTTT.